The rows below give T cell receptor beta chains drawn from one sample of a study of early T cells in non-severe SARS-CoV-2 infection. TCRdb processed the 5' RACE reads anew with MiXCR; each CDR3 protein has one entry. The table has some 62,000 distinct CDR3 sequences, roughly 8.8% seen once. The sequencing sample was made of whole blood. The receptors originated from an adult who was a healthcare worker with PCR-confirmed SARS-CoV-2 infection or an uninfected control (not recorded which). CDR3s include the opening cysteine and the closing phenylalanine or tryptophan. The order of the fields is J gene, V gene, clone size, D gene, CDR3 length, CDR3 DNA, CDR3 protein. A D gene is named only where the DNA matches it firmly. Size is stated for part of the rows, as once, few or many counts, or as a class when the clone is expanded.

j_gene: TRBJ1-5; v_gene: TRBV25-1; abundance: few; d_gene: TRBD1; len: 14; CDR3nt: TGTGCCAGCAGTGGTACAGGGGGCGGCCAGCCCCAGCATTTT; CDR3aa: CASSGTGGGQPQHF
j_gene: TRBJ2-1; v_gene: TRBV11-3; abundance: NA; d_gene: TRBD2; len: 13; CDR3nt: TGTGCCAGCAGCGGGCTAGCGGGCAATGAGCAGTTCTTC; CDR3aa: CASSGLAGNEQFF
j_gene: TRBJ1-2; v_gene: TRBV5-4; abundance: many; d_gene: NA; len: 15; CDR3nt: TGTGCCAGCAGCTTGGAGCCAGGGGTTGGCTATGGCTACACCTTC; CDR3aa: CASSLEPGVGYGYTF
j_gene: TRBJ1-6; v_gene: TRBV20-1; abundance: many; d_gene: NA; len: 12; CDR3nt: TGCAGTGCTCCGACCTTAAACAGAACCCTCCACTTT; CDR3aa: CSAPTLNRTLHF
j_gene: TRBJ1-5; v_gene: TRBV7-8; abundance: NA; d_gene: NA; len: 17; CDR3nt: TGTGCCAGCAGCCCTAGCAGGAGACAGATTTCCAATCAGCCCCAGCATTTT; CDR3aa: CASSPSRRQISNQPQHF
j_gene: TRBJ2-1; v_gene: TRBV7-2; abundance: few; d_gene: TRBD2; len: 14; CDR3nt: TGTGCCAGCAGCCGCGGGGGGCGGGATTATGAGCAGTTCTTC; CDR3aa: CASSRGGRDYEQFF
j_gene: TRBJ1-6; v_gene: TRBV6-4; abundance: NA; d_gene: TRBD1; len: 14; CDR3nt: TGTGCCAGCAGACAGGGGTCCTATAATTCACCCCTCCACTTT; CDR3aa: CASRQGSYNSPLHF
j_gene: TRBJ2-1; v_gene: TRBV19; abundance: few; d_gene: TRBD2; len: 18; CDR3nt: TGTGCCAGTAGTATAATCCCCTATGGTAGCGGGCCGTACAATGAGCAGTTCTTC; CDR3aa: CASSIIPYGSGPYNEQFF
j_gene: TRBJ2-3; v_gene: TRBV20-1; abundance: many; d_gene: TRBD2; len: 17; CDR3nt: TGCAGTGCTAGAGATCTTCGTACTAGCGGAGGCACAGATACGCAGTATTTT; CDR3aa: CSARDLRTSGGTDTQYF
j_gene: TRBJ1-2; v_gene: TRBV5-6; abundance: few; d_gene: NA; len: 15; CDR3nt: TGTGCCAGCAGCTTGGCACAGCTTTCTAACTATGGCTACACCTTC; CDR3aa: CASSLAQLSNYGYTF
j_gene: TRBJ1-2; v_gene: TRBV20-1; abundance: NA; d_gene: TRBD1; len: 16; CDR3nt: TGCAGTGCTAGAGGCGAGGACAGGGCGAGTAACTATGGCTACACCTTC; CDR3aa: CSARGEDRASNYGYTF
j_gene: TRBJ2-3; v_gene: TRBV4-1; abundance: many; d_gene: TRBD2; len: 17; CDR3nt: TGCGCCAGCAGCCAAGTTTTTAGCGGGGGTGGCACAGATACGCAGTATTTT; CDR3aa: CASSQVFSGGGTDTQYF
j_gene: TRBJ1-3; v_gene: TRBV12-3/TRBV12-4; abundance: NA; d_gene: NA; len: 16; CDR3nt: TGTGCCAGCAGTTCGGACACAGTCTTCTCTGGAAACACCATATATTTT; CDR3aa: CASSSDTVFSGNTIYF
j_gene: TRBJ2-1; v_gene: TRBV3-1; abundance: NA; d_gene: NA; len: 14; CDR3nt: TGTGCCAGCAGCCCCCCGGCTATAGAGGTGTTGCAGTTCTTC; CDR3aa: CASSPPAIEVLQFF
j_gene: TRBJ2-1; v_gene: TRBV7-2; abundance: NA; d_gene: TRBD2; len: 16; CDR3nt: TGTGCCAGCAGCAGGGGGACTAGCGGCTCCTACAATGAGCAGTTCTTC; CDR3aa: CASSRGTSGSYNEQFF
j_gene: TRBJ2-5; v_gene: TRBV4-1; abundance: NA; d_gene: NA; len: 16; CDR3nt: TGCGCCAGCAGCCCCCAGGGGGGCGGCCTAAAAGAGACCCAGTACTTC; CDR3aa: CASSPQGGGLKETQYF
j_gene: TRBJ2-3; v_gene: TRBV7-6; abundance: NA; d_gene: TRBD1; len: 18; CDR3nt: TGTGCCAGCAGCTTAGCCTTTTTTGGGACAGTTAGCACAGATACGCAGTATTTT; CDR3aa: CASSLAFFGTVSTDTQYF
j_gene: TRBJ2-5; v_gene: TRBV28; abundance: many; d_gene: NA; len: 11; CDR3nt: TGTGCCAGCAGTTTTCGGACTAAAGAGTACTTC; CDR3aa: CASSFRTKEYF
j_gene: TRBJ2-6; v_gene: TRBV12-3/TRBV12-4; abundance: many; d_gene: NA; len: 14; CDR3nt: TGTGCCAGCAGTTTAGCTATTAGCCTGAACGTCCTGACTTTC; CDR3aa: CASSLAISLNVLTF
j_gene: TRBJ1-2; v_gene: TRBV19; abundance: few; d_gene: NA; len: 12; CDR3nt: TGTGCCAGTAGTGCCCTCGACAGTGGCTACACCTTC; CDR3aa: CASSALDSGYTF
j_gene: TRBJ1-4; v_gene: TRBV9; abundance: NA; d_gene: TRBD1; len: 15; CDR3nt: TGTGCCAGCAGCGTTGACAGGGGGCGCGGTGAAAAACTGTTTTTT; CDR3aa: CASSVDRGRGEKLFF
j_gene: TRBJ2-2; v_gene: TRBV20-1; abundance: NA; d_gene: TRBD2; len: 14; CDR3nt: TGCAGTGCTAGCCACGGGGGGTTTGCCGGGGAGCTGTTTTTT; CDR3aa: CSASHGGFAGELFF
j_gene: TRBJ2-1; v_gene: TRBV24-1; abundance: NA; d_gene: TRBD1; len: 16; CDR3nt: TGTGCCACCAGTGATTCCGGGCCGAGGGGGCACAATGAGCAGTTCTTC; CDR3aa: CATSDSGPRGHNEQFF
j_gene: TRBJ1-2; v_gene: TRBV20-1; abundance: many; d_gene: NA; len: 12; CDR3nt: TGCAGTGCTACTGGACAGAACTATGGCTACACCTTC; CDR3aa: CSATGQNYGYTF
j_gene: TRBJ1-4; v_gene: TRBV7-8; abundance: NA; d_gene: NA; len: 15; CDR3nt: TGTGCCAGCAGCCTACTTCGGAGCAGTAATGAAAAACTGTTTTTT; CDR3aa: CASSLLRSSNEKLFF
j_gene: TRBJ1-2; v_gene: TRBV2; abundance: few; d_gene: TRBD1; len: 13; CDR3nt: TGTGCCAACAAGACAGGGCTCTTCTATGGCTACACCTTC; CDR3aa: CANKTGLFYGYTF
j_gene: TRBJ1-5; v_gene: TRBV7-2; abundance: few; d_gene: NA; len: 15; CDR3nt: TGTGCCAGCAGCTTAATAGGGTATAGCAATCAGCCCCAGCATTTT; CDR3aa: CASSLIGYSNQPQHF
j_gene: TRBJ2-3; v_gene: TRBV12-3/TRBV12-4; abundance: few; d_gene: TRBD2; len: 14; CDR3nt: TGTGCCAGCAGTTCAAGCGGGGGGGCAGATACGCAGTATTTT; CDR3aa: CASSSSGGADTQYF
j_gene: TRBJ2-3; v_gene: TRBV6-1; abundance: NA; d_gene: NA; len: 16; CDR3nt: TGTGCCAGCAGCCTTTCGGGACGGACTAGCACAGATACGCAGTATTTT; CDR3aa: CASSLSGRTSTDTQYF
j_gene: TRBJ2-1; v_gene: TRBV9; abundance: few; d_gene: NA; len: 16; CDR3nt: TGTGCCAGCAGCGTAGCTCTTGGACAAAAAGACAATGAGCAGTTCTTC; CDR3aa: CASSVALGQKDNEQFF
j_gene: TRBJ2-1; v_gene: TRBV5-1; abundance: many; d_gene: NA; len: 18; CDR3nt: TGCGCCAGCAGCTTGGTCGTTAGGCTAGCGTCTGCCTACAATGAGCAGTTCTTC; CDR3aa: CASSLVVRLASAYNEQFF
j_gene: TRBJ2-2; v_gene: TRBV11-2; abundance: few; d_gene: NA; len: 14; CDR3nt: TGTGCCAGCAGCTGGACCACGAACACCGGGGAGCTGTTTTTT; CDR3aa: CASSWTTNTGELFF
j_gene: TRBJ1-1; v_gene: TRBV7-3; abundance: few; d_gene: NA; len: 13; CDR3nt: TGTGCCAGCAGCTTAACGTATAACACTGAAGCTTTCTTT; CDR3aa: CASSLTYNTEAFF
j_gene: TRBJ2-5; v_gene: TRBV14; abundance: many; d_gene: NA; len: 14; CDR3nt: TGTGCCAGCAGCCAAAGGACAATTAAAGAGACCCAGTACTTC; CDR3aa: CASSQRTIKETQYF
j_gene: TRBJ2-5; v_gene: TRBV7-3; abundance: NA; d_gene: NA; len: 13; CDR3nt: TGTGCCAGCAGCCGGGGGCACCAAGAGACCCAGTACTTC; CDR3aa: CASSRGHQETQYF
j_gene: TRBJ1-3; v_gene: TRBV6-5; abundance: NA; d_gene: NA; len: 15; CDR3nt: TGTGCCAGCAGTTACGATCGTGGGGCTGGAAACACCATATATTTT; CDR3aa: CASSYDRGAGNTIYF
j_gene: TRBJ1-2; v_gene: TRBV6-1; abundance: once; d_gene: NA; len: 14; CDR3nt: TGTGCCAGCAGTGAAGGGTGGACAAGGCCGGGCTACACCTTC; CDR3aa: CASSEGWTRPGYTF
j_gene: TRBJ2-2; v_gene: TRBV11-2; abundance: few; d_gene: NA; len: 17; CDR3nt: TGTGCCAGCAGCTTACTAGTTGACACGTCGAACACCGGGGAGCTGTTTTTT; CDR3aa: CASSLLVDTSNTGELFF
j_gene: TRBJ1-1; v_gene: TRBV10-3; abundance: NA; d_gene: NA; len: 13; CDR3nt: TGTGCCATCAGTGAGGCGATTGTGGCTGAAGCTTTCTTT; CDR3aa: CAISEAIVAEAFF
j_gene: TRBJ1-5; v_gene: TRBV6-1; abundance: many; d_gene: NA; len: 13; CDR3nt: TGTGCCAGCAGTGAGACACAGAGTCAGCCCCAGCATTTT; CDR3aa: CASSETQSQPQHF
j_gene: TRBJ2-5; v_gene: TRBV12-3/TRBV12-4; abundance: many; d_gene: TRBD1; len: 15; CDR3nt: TGTGCCAGCAGAGCCGGGACAGGGGTATTTGAGACCCAGTACTTC; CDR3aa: CASRAGTGVFETQYF
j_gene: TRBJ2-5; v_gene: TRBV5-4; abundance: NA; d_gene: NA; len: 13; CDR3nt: TGTGCCAGCAGCCCCTACGAGAGGGAGACCCAGTACTTC; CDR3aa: CASSPYERETQYF
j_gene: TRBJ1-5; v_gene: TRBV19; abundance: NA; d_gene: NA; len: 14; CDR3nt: TGTGCCAGCTCGCCCGGGAGATTTACTCAGCCCCAGCATTTT; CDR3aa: CASSPGRFTQPQHF
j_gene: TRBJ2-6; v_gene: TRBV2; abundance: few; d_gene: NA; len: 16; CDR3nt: TGTGCCAGCAGCGAACAGCCTAGCTCTGGGGCCAACGTCCTGACTTTC; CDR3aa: CASSEQPSSGANVLTF
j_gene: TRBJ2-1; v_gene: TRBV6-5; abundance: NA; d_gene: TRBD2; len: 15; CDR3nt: TGTGCCAGCAGGAACGGCGGGGGGACATACAATGAGCAGTTCTTC; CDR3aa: CASRNGGGTYNEQFF
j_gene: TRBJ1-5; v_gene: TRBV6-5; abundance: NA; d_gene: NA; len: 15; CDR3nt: TGTGCCAGCAGTTACTCCCGAGGAGGCAATCAGCCCCAGCATTTT; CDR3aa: CASSYSRGGNQPQHF
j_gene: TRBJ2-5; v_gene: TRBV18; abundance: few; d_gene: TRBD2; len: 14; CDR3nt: TGTGCCAGCTCACCCGGACTAGCGGAAGAGACCCAGTACTTC; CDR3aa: CASSPGLAEETQYF
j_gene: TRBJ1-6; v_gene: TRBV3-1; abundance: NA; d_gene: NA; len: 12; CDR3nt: TGTGCCAGCAGCCTCACCCCGTCCGCCCTCCACTTT; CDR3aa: CASSLTPSALHF
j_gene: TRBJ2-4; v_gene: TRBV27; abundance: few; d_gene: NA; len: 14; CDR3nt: TGTGCCAGCAGTTTGGGGGTAGGCAAAAACATTCAGTACTTC; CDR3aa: CASSLGVGKNIQYF
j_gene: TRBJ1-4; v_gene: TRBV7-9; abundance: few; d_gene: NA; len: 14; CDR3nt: TGTGCCAGCAGCTTCCGGGGTTCGGGTGAAAAACTGTTTTTT; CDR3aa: CASSFRGSGEKLFF
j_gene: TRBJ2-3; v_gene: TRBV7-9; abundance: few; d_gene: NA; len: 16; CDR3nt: TGTGCCAGCACTTCAACCCTGGGACGGGGCACAGATACGCAGTATTTT; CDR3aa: CASTSTLGRGTDTQYF
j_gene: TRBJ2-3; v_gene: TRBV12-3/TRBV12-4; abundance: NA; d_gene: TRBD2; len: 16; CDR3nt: TGTGCCAGCAGTTTCGGACTAGCGTATCGCACAGATACGCAGTATTTT; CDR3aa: CASSFGLAYRTDTQYF
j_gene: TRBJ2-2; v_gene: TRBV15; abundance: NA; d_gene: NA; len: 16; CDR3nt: TGTGCCACCAGCAGATCAGGGGCAGTGAACACCGGGGAGCTGTTTTTT; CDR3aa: CATSRSGAVNTGELFF
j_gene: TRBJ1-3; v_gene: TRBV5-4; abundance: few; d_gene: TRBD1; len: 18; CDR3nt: TGTGCCAGCAGCCCAAAAATAACGACAGGGAACTCTGGAAACACCATATATTTT; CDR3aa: CASSPKITTGNSGNTIYF
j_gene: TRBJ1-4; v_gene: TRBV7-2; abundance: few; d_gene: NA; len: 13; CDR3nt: TGTGCCAGCAGCTTACTAGGGACTGAAAAACTGTTTTTT; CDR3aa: CASSLLGTEKLFF
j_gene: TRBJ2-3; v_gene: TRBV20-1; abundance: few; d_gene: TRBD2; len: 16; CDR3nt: TGCAGTGCACTTCCCCCAGCGGGGGGGATCACAGATACGCAGTATTTT; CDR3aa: CSALPPAGGITDTQYF
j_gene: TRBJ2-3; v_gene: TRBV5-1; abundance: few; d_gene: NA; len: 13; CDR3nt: TGCGCCAGCAGCGCGTTAGATACAGATACGCAGTATTTT; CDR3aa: CASSALDTDTQYF
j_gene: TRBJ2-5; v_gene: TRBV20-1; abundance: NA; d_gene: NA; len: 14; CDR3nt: TGCAGTGCCCCTGAGGGCGGGGGCGTCGGGACCCAGTACTTC; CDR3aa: CSAPEGGGVGTQYF